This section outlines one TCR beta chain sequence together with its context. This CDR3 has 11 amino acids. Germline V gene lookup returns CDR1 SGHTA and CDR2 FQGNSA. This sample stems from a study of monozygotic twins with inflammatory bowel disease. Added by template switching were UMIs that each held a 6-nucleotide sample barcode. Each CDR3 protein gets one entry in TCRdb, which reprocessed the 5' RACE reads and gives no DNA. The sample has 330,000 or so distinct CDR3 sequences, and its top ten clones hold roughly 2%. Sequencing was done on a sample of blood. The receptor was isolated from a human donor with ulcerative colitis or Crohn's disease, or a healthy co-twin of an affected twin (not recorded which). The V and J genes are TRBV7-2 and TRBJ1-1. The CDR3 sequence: CASSLEARAFF.